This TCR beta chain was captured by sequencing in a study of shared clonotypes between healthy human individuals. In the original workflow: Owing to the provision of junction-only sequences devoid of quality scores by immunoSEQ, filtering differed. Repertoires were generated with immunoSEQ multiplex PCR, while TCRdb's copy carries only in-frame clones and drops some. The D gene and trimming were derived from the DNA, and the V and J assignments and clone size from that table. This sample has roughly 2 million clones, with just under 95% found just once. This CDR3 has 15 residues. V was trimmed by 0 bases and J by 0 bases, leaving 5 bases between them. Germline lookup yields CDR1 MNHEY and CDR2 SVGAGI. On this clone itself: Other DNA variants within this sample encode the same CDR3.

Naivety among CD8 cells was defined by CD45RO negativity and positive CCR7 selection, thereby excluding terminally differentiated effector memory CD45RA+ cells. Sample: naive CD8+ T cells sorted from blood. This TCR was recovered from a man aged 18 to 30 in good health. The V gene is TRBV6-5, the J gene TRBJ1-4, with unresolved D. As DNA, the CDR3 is TGTGCCAGCAGTTACTCGGGTGCAACTAATGAAAAACTGTTTTTT. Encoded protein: CASSYSGATNEKLFF.